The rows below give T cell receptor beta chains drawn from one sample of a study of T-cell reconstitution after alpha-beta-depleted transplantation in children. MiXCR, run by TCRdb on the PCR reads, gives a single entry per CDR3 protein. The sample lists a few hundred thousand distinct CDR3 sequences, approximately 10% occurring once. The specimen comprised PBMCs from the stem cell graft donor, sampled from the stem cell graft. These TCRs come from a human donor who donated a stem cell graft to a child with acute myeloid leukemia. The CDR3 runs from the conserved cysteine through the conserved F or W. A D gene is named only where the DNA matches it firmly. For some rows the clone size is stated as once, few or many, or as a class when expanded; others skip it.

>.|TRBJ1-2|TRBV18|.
TGTGCCAGCTCACCATCCGGGGGAGGCTACACCTTC
CASSPSGGGYTF
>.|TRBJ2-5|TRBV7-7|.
TGTGCTAGCAGCTTCGGAAGGGGCCACCAAGAGACCCAGTACTTC
CASSFGRGHQETQYF
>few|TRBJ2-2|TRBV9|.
TGTGCCAGCAGCCCGCGACTAGATGGGGAGCTGTTTTTT
CASSPRLDGELFF
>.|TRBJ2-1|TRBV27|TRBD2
TGTGCCAGCAGTTTACCGGGACTAGCTAGCTCCTACAATGAGCAGTTCTTC
CASSLPGLASSYNEQFF
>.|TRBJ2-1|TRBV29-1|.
TGCAGCGTTGCGGGGGGCACCTACAATGAGCAGTTCTTC
CSVAGGTYNEQFF
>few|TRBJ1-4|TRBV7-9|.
TGTGCCAGCAGCTTAGCAGGAAATTGGCGGACTAATGAAAAACTGTTTTTT
CASSLAGNWRTNEKLFF
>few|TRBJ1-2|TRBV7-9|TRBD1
TGTGCCAGCAGCTTCCCGGGACAGGGCTTAGGCTACACCTTC
CASSFPGQGLGYTF
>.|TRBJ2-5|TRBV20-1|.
TGCAGTCCCCAGGGGGGGGCGTCACAAGAGACCCAGTACTTC
CSPQGGASQETQYF
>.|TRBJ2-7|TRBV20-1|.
TGCAGTGCTAGAGATCAAGACATCCTCGGCGAGCAGTACTTC
CSARDQDILGEQYF
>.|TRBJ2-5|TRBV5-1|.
TGCGCCAGCAGGACACTGACTGAAGAGACCCAGTACTTC
CASRTLTEETQYF
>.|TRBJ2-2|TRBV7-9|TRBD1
TGTGCCAGCAGCTTGAACAGGGGATGGGACACCGGGGAGCTGTTTTTT
CASSLNRGWDTGELFF
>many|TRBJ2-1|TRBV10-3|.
TGTGCCATCACAGGCGGAGGTTACAATGAGCAGTTCTTC
CAITGGGYNEQFF
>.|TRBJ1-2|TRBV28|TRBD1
TGTGCCAGCAGTTTTGAGGGGGCGCGCTATGGCTACACCTTC
CASSFEGARYGYTF
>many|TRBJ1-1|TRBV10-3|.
TGTGCCATCAGTGAGTCGGCAGTCGCAACTGAAGCTTTCTTT
CAISESAVATEAFF